The 23 T cell receptor beta chains below all came from one sample that was sequenced in a study of OX40 agonist ivuxolimab in advanced cancers. The assay was immunoSEQ multiplex PCR, and TCRdb's table has in-frame clones only and misses some. The top ten clones hold 1% to 1.3% of a sample with tens of thousands of clones, approximately 90% of them seen once. The specimen comprised CD4+ or CD8+ T cells sorted from blood, sampled in a trial of the OX40 agonist ivuxolimab. The source of these receptors is an adult with an advanced solid tumor such as melanoma, head and neck, liver or kidney cancer.

This chain uses TRBV9 with TRBJ2-7; TRBD1 matches at 9 bases. The junction had 7 bases not matched to a gene; V was cut back by 0 bases and J by 6 bases. Germline V gene lookup returns CDR1 SGDLS and CDR2 YYNGEE. There are 15 residues in the CDR3. The CDR3 bases are TGTGCCAGCAGCGTAGGGGGACAGGGTCGTGGCGAGCAGTACTTC. Residues: CASSVGGQGRGEQYF. Complete variable domain (other parts from reference TRBV9 and TRBJ2-7): DSGVTQTPKHLITATGQRVTLRCSPRSGDLSVYWYQQSLDQGLQFLIQYYNGEERAKGNILERFSAQQFPDLHSELNLSSLELGDSALYFCASSVGGQGRGEQYFGPGTRLTVT.

The V and J genes are TRBV7-8 and TRBJ1-5, with D possibly matching TRBD1 (5 bases). Germline values: CDR1 SGHVS, CDR2 FQNEAQ. The V end lost 6 bases, the J end lost 4 bases, and 16 bases lay between the germline ends. The CDR3 totals 15 residues. CDR3 nucleotides: TGTGCCAGCAGTCTCGTTGGGACGGCGAATCAGCCCCAGCATTTT. This gives the protein CASSLVGTANQPQHF.

This rearrangement joins TRBV7-2 to TRBJ1-1; D is perhaps TRBD1 (5 bases). Germline loops: CDR1 SGHTA, CDR2 FQGNSA. CDR3 size: 15 residues. V lost 5 bases, J lost 0 bases, and 13 bases lay in between. The DNA of the CDR3 is TGTGCCAGCAGCCAGGGACGGCTCATGAACACTGAAGCTTTCTTT. Translation: CASSQGRLMNTEAFF.

This clone was seen once. The rearrangement joins TRBV28 to TRBJ1-2; TRBD1 matches at 7 bases. Germline V gene data show CDR1 as MDHEN and CDR2 as SYDVKM. The CDR3 is 17 residues long. V shed 5 bases and J 5 bases; nucleotides not matched to a gene: 17. The CDR3 reads CASSTSGGLNLGYGYTF. The CDR3 region has the DNA TGTGCCAGCAGTACCTCAGGGGGGCTAAATTTAGGATATGGCTACACCTTC.

The rearrangement joins TRBV6-1 to TRBJ1-3; D ambiguous. Trimming shortened V by 6 bases and J by 0 bases, and 12 bases separated the two germline ends. The CDR3 is 15 amino acids. CDR1 and CDR2 from the germline V gene are MNHNS and SASEGT. The CDR3, as DNA: TGTGCCAGCAGGCAGGCGCCCTACTCTGGAAACACCATATATTTT. It specifies CASRQAPYSGNTIYF.

The chain combines TRBV7-2 with TRBJ2-7; D might be TRBD2 (6 bases). Gene TRBJ2-5 matches the end of the DNA better, so the J call may be wrong. Germline V gene data show CDR1 as SGHTA and CDR2 as FQGNSA. CDR3 length: 12 amino acids. The CDR3 nucleotides are TGTGCCAGCAGCCCCTATAGCGGGACCCAGTACTTC. Its protein is CASSPYSGTQYF.

The rearrangement uses TRBV5-6 and TRBJ1-6; weak D call: TRBD1 (5 bases). The CDR3 spans 17 residues. Trimming stripped 4 bases from V and 3 bases from J, with 17 bases between. The germline CDR1 and CDR2 sequences are SGHDT and YYEEEE. As DNA, the CDR3 is TGTGCCAGCAGCAACTCCAGGGTGGGGGTCTATAATTCACCCCTCCACTTT. Encoded protein: CASSNSRVGVYNSPLHF. The full variable domain, its missing parts supplied by reference TRBV5-6 and TRBJ1-6, is DAGVTQSPTHLIKTRGQQVTLRCSPKSGHDTVSWYQQALGQGPQFIFQYYEEEERQRGNFPDRFSGHQFPNYSSELNVNALLLGDSALYLCASSNSRVGVYNSPLHFGNGTRLTVT.

On this clone: One junction end disagrees with the germline gene, perhaps due to a read error. The chain uses TRBV11-3 and TRBJ1-3; 7 bases map to TRBD1. This CDR3 is 17 amino acids long. Germline CDR1 is SGHNT and CDR2 is YENEEA. The CDR3 coding sequence is TGTGCCAGCAGCAGAATGGGACAGATCCCTTCTGGAAGCACCATATATTTT. Amino acid sequence: CASSRMGQIPSGSTIYF.

This clone was seen only once. The chain employs TRBV7-2 and TRBJ1-4; no definite D call. V was shortened by 2 bases and J by 4 bases, with 5 bases between the two germline ends. Germline assignment: CDR1 SGHTA and CDR2 FQGNSA. CDR3 length equals 13 residues. This CDR3 is CASSLWVNEKLFF. CDR3 nucleotides: TGTGCCAGCAGCTTATGGGTTAATGAAAAACTGTTTTTT.

The chain recombines TRBV10-3 with TRBJ2-5, with 11 positions matching TRBD1. The CDR3 has 16 residues. CDR1 ENHRY and CDR2 SYGVKD come from the germline V gene. V was clipped by 2 bases and J by 5 bases; unmatched bases: 7. The CDR3 nucleotides read TGTGCCATCAGTGAGGTCGCCGGGACAGGGGGGGAGACCCAGTACTTC. Amino acid sequence: CAISEVAGTGGETQYF.

V and J are TRBV11-3 and TRBJ2-7; 9 positions agree with TRBD2. This CDR3 has 16 amino acids. Germline CDR1 SGHNT, CDR2 YENEEA. The ends lost 2 bases at V and 2 bases at J; junction bases unmatched: 7. The CDR3 DNA is TGTGCCAGCAGCTTAACTTCGGCGGGAGGGGCCTACGAGCAGTACTTC. It encodes CASSLTSAGGAYEQYF.

In its sample, this clone was seen a few times. The rearrangement uses TRBV2 and TRBJ1-1; 8 positions agree with TRBD1. Germline V gene data show CDR1 as SNHLY and CDR2 as FYNNEI. CDR3 length: 14 amino acids. J gave up 1 base and V 8 bases, and 6 bases lay outside the gene matches. The CDR3 reads CASCTGTGNTEAFF. The DNA of the CDR3 is TGTGCCAGCTGCACCGGGACAGGGAACACTGAAGCTTTCTTT.

This chain uses TRBV4-1 with TRBJ1-4; 8 bases match TRBD1. Losses at the gene ends were 1 base for V and 5 bases for J; bases not matched to a gene: 3. From germline, CDR1 is MGHRA and CDR2 YSYEKL. This CDR3 region has 15 residues. The CDR3, as DNA: TGCGCCAGCAGCCAAGGGACAGGGAGGAATGAAAAACTGTTTTTT. Encoded protein: CASSQGTGRNEKLFF.

J is TRBJ1-2 and V is TRBV28; TRBD1 aligns across 9 bases. Germline lookup yields CDR1 MDHEN and CDR2 SYDVKM. This CDR3 is built from 17 residues. V was pared by 5 bases and J by 1 base, with 11 bases of the junction left unmatched. CDR3: CASSLLVGTGNNYGYTF. CDR3 in DNA: TGTGCCAGCAGTCTACTTGTCGGGACAGGGAATAACTATGGCTACACCTTC.

V usage is TRBV2 and J usage is TRBJ2-3; 12 bases fit TRBD2. Germline trimming cut 7 bases from V and 10 bases from J; bases unmatched to any gene: 6. The CDR3 has 13 residues. Germline assignment: CDR1 SNHLY and CDR2 FYNNEI. The CDR3: CASTSSGRASQYF. Written as DNA, the CDR3 is TGTGCCAGCACCTCTAGCGGGAGGGCCTCGCAGTATTTT.

The sample holds one count of this clone. J is TRBJ2-7 and V is TRBV6-4, with TRBD2 identical over 10 bases. CDR1 and CDR2 from the germline V gene are MRHNA and SNTAGT. With 4 bases clipped from V and 0 bases from J, the junction kept 3 bases outside the gene matches. The CDR3 sequence is 15 residues long. CDR3: CASSVRTSGSYEQYF. CDR3 bases: TGTGCCAGCAGTGTGCGGACTAGCGGCTCCTACGAGCAGTACTTC.

The rearrangement joins TRBV9 to TRBJ2-2; 7 bases align to TRBD2. The V gene end was trimmed by 4 bases and the J gene end by 5 bases; junction bases not matched to a gene: 8. In germline, CDR1 is SGDLS, CDR2 YYNGEE. CDR3 size: 15 residues. The CDR3 is CASSMWEGRTGELFF. In DNA, the CDR3 is TGTGCCAGCAGCATGTGGGAGGGTAGGACCGGGGAGCTGTTTTTT.

The chain has TRBV4-2 and TRBJ1-1; D is perhaps TRBD1 (6 bases). Trimming pared 4 bases from V and 1 base from J, leaving 10 bases between. The CDR3 sequence is 14 residues long. The germline V gene has CDR1 LGHNA and CDR2 YNFKEQ. CDR3 residues: CASSPGTTNTEAFF. As DNA, the CDR3 is TGTGCCAGCAGCCCCGGGACAACGAACACTGAAGCTTTCTTT.

The chain is built from TRBV19 and TRBJ1-5, with D possibly TRBD1 on 5 matching bases. Trimming shortened V by 3 bases and J by 0 bases, and 12 bases separated the two germline ends. The CDR3 consists of 16 residues. The germline gives CDR1 LNHDA, CDR2 SQIVND (reference sequence). CDR3: CASSIHGTDSNQPQHF. The CDR3 coding sequence is TGTGCCAGTAGTATCCACGGGACCGATAGCAATCAGCCCCAGCATTTT.

The rearrangement links TRBV28 to TRBJ2-1, with 7 positions matching TRBD2. Losses at the gene ends were 2 bases for V and 7 bases for J; bases not matched to a gene: 17. The CDR3 sequence is 18 residues long. Germline assignment: CDR1 MDHEN and CDR2 SYDVKM. The CDR3 protein is CASSLRGAGSYLGNEQFF. In DNA, the CDR3 is TGTGCCAGCAGTTTACGAGGAGCGGGGTCCTACCTAGGGAATGAGCAGTTCTTC.

The chain uses TRBV19 and TRBJ1-2; no clear D. The V end lost 6 bases, the J end lost 4 bases, and 9 bases lay between the germline ends. Germline values: CDR1 LNHDA, CDR2 SQIVND (reference sequence). This CDR3 contains 12 residues. The CDR3 nucleotides read TGTGCCAGTAGCCAAGGGCGCTATGGCTACACCTTC. The encoded protein is CASSQGRYGYTF. The full variable domain, in which reference TRBV19 and TRBJ1-2 provide the parts outside the CDR3, is DGGITQSPKYLFRKEGQNVTLSCEQNLNHDAMYWYRQDPGQGLRLIYYSQIVNDFQKGDIAEGYSVSREKKESFPLTVTSAQKNPTAFYLCASSQGRYGYTFGSGTRLTVV.

The chain combines TRBV4-1 with TRBJ2-3; 8 bases are a match to TRBD2. The CDR3 spans 17 residues. The V and J ends lost 0 bases and 7 bases, in that order; junction bases with no gene match: 12. The germline V gene has CDR1 MGHRA and CDR2 YSYEKL. CDR3 sequence: CASSQDSVAGTMNTQYF. As DNA, the CDR3 is TGCGCCAGCAGCCAAGATTCTGTAGCGGGGACGATGAATACGCAGTATTTT.

The chain combines TRBV5-4 with TRBJ2-3, with TRBD2 matching 9 bases. The germline V gene has CDR1 SGHNT and CDR2 YYREEE (reference sequence). The trim removed 3 bases at V and 2 bases at J, leaving 4 bases unmatched. This CDR3 contains 15 residues. CDR3 in amino acids: CASSSLAGLTDTQYF. CDR3 coding DNA: TGTGCCAGCAGCTCCCTAGCGGGGCTCACAGATACGCAGTATTTT.